Presented here are 16 T cell receptor beta chains from one specimen sequenced in a study of blood T cells in healthy people across ages. With a J-beta primer mix and a sample-barcoded 5' primer, a second PCR ran roughly 7 to 11 cycles. Via MiXCR, TCRdb re-called the 5' RACE reads, giving one row per CDR3 protein. The data contain about 2 million distinct CDR3 sequences, 49% of them seen just once; the ten biggest clones take up about 2.1%. Sample: blood. These receptors were obtained from a woman between 35 and 50 years old in good health.

This clonotype was found a few times. The chain carries TRBV6-8 and TRBJ1-2, with 7 nucleotides matching TRBD1. V lost 0 bases to trimming and J lost 2 bases; unmatched junction nucleotides: 6. This CDR3 spans 16 amino acids. The germline gives CDR1 MNHGY, CDR2 SAAAGT. In DNA, the CDR3 is TGTGCCAGCAGTTACTCGAGGGCCAGGGGGAACTATGGCTACACCTTC. Translation: CASSYSRARGNYGYTF.

The V and J genes are TRBV11-2 and TRBJ2-1, with unresolved D. CDR1 is SGHAT and CDR2 is FQNNGV in the germline V gene. The V and J ends lost 5 bases and 5 bases respectively, with 16 bases between them. The CDR3 spans 15 residues. CDR3 sequence reads: CASSPTLLRDNEQFF. The CDR3 DNA sequence: TGTGCCAGCAGCCCGACTCTCCTTAGGGACAATGAGCAGTTCTTC.

This clonotype occurred a few times. The chain uses TRBV2 and TRBJ2-4; D unclear. The germline V and J ends were trimmed by 2 bases and 0 bases, with 11 bases remaining between them. Germline-derived CDR1 and CDR2 are SNHLY and FYNNEI. The CDR3 sequence is 16 residues long. The CDR3 loop reads CASSERVGLAKNIQYF. CDR3 in DNA: TGTGCCAGCAGTGAAAGAGTGGGTCTAGCCAAAAACATTCAGTACTTC.

The gene calls are TRBV12-3 or TRBV12-4 and TRBJ2-1, with D possibly TRBD1 on 6 matching bases. This CDR3 contains 14 residues. Trimming removed 3 bases at V and 5 bases at J, with 11 bases between. The CDR3 nucleotides are TGTGCCAGCAGTTTTGGGACAAGAAACAATGAGCAGTTCTTC. It codes for CASSFGTRNNEQFF.

V is TRBV20-1 and J is TRBJ2-4, with 7 positions matching TRBD1. The J call is in doubt because the DNA end fits TRBJ2-5 better. The germline V gene has CDR1 DFQATT and CDR2 SNEGSKA (reference sequence). CDR3 length: 13 amino acids. The CDR3 sequence is CSARAQGTETQYF. The CDR3 bases are TGCAGTGCTAGAGCACAGGGGACAGAGACCCAGTACTTC.

As DNA, the CDR3 is TGCAGTGCTAGAGGGTCCTCCCAAGTAATTAATGAGCAGTTCTTC. Translation gives CSARGSSQVINEQFF. V usage is TRBV20-1 and J usage is TRBJ2-1; D is unresolved. Trimming took 1 base from V and 7 from J, leaving 17 bases between them. In germline, CDR1 is DFQATT, CDR2 SNEGSKA (reference sequence). CDR3 length: 15 residues.

The chain uses TRBV9 and TRBJ2-1; D call uncertain. Germline loops: CDR1 SGDLS, CDR2 YYNGEE. This CDR3 is built from 14 residues. V was trimmed by 0 bases and J by 10 bases, leaving 14 bases between them. The CDR3 bases are TGTGCCAGCAGCGTAGCGGGCGGTGGGTTAGAGCAGTTCTTC. Its protein is CASSVAGGGLEQFF.

This sequence joins TRBV7-9 and TRBJ2-1, with 8 bases identical to TRBD1. The closer fit of TRBJ2-7 to the DNA end suggests the J call may be wrong. The germline V gene encodes CDR1 SEHNR and CDR2 FQNEAQ (reference sequence). This CDR3 contains 16 residues. The CDR3 nucleotides are TGTGCCAGCAGCCGGCGAGCAGGGGGCCGGTACAATGAGCAGTACTTC. This encodes CASSRRAGGRYNEQYF.

The chain has TRBV7-2 and TRBJ2-7; a possible D gene is TRBD1 (6 bases). Germline values: CDR1 SGHTA, CDR2 FQGNSA. V shed 3 bases and J shed 0 bases, with 9 bases lying between them. The CDR3 is 14 residues long. CDR3 sequence reads: CASSFQGTSYEQYF. CDR3 DNA sequence: TGTGCCAGCAGCTTTCAGGGGACCTCCTACGAGCAGTACTTC.

The rearrangement links TRBV20-1 to TRBJ2-5; D uncertain. The CDR3 is made up of 12 amino acids. The germline V gene encodes CDR1 DFQATT and CDR2 SNEGSKA (reference sequence). The ends were cut back, 4 bases at V and 4 bases at J, with 10 bases in the middle. CDR3 sequence reads: CSANGIRETQYF. In nucleotides, the CDR3 is TGCAGTGCTAACGGCATCAGAGAGACCCAGTACTTC.

The gene calls are TRBV7-2 and TRBJ2-5, with 12 nucleotides matching TRBD2. Germline loops: CDR1 SGHTA, CDR2 FQGNSA. The CDR3 extends over 18 amino acids. V was clipped by 2 bases and J by 3 bases; unmatched bases: 10. CDR3: CASSLFLAGGRLEETQYF. CDR3 coding DNA: TGTGCCAGCAGCTTATTCCTAGCGGGGGGGCGTCTTGAAGAGACCCAGTACTTC. The full variable domain, in which reference TRBV7-2 and TRBJ2-5 provide the parts outside the CDR3, is GAGVSQSPSNKVTEKGKDVELRCDPISGHTALYWYRQSLGQGLEFLIYFQGNSAPDKSGLPSDRFSAERTGGSVSTLTIQRTQQEDSAVYLCASSLFLAGGRLEETQYFGPGTRLLVL.

The chain combines TRBV7-2 with TRBJ2-5, with 10 bases fitting TRBD2. Trimming cost V 1 base and J 11 bases; bases outside gene matches: 13. The CDR3 is 16 amino acids. The germline gives CDR1 SGHTA, CDR2 FQGNSA. The CDR3: CASSLDGSGGANEQYF. As DNA, the CDR3 is TGTGCCAGCAGCTTAGATGGAAGCGGGGGGGCTAATGAGCAGTACTTC.

J is TRBJ2-1 and V is TRBV6-1; 7 nucleotides line up with TRBD1. Germline CDR1 reads MNHNS; CDR2 reads SASEGT. V gave up 8 bases and J gave up 2 bases; unmatched junction bases: 18. This CDR3 has 18 residues. This CDR3 is CASSRVLQGQFAYNEQFF. The DNA of the CDR3 is TGTGCCAGCTCCAGGGTCTTACAGGGACAGTTCGCCTACAATGAGCAGTTCTTC.

This clonotype was detected only a few times. The rearrangement joins TRBV5-6 to TRBJ1-5; D unclear. V was trimmed by 0 bases and J by 3 bases, leaving 7 bases between them. The CDR3 is 14 amino acids. CDR1 is SGHDT and CDR2 is YYEEEE in the germline V gene. CDR3 residues: CASSLGGINQPQHF. In DNA form, the CDR3 reads TGTGCCAGCAGCTTGGGTGGGATCAATCAGCCCCAGCATTTT.

The V gene is TRBV20-1, the J gene TRBJ2-3; TRBD2 matches at 9 bases. V lost 6 bases to trimming and J lost 1 base; unmatched junction nucleotides: 5. Germline V CDR1 and CDR2: DFQATT, SNEGSKA (reference sequence). This CDR3 spans 14 amino acids. The CDR3 reads CSAVAGVRTDTQYF. CDR3 in DNA: TGCAGTGCAGTAGCGGGAGTGCGCACAGATACGCAGTATTTT.

The CDR3 DNA sequence: TGCGCCAGCAGCTTGTCCCCAGGGATGGAGACCCAGTACTTC. Translation: CASSLSPGMETQYF. The chain has TRBV5-1 and TRBJ2-5, with D tentatively TRBD1 (5 bases). From germline, CDR1 is SGHRS and CDR2 YFSETQ. V was pared by 1 base and J by 5 bases, with 12 bases between. CDR3 length: 14 amino acids.